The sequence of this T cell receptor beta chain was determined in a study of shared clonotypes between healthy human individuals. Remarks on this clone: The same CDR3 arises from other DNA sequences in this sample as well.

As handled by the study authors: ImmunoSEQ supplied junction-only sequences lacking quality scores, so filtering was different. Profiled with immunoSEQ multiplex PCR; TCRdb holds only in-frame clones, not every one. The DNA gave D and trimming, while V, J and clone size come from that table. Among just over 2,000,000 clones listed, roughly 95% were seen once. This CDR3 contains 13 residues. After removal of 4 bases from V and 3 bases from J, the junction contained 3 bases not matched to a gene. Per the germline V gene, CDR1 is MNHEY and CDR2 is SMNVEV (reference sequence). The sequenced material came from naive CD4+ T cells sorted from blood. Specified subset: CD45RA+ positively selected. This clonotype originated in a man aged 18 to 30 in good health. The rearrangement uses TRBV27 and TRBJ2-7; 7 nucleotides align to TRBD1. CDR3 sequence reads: CASSSRQGYEQYF. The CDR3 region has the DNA TGTGCCAGCAGTTCCCGACAGGGCTACGAGCAGTACTTC.